The present T cell receptor beta chain was sequenced within a study of beta chain features in type 1 diabetes. Regarding the study as a whole: A moderate, significant TCRB CDR3 shortening appeared in type 1 diabetes across four CD4+ subsets.

About 120 mL of blood, on average, came from one heparinised draw per donor. TCRB transcripts that were expressed got sequenced, as all of the isolated RNA had been reverse transcribed. Assay used: immunoSEQ multiplex PCR; TCRdb lists only in-frame clones, some missing. The sample holds about 300,000 clones; 8% are singletons and the top ten take roughly 1%. The CDR3 is 13 amino acids. CDR1 SGHRS and CDR2 YFSETQ come from the germline V gene. V dropped 2 bases and J dropped 4 bases, with 6 bases sitting between them. Worth noting for this clone: Its antigen is as yet unknown.

The receptor was derived from a woman aged 18-35 years in good health. Sequencing was done on a sample of central memory CD4+ T cells from blood. The chain joins TRBV5-1 to TRBJ1-4; D gene uncertain. The CDR3 sequence is CASSFPDNEKLFF. The DNA of the CDR3 is TGCGCCAGCAGCTTTCCAGATAATGAAAAACTGTTTTTT.